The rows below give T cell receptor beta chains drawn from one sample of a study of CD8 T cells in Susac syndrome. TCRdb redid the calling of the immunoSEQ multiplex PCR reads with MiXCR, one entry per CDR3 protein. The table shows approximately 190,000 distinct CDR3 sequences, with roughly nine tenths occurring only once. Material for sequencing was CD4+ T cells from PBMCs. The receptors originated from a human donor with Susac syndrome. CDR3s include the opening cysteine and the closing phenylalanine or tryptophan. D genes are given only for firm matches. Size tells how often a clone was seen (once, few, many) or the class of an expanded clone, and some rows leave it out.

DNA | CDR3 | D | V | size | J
TGTGCCAGCAGTTACCGGCCAGTCTCGACCGGGGAGCTGTTTTTT | CASSYRPVSTGELFF | . | TRBV6-8 | . | TRBJ2-2
TGTGCCAGCATTTATTCGAGACATGAAGCTTTCTTT | CASIYSRHEAFF | . | TRBV6-6 | . | TRBJ1-1
TGTGCCAGCAGCTTGGAATTCCAGGGAATGAAGTTCTTC | CASSLEFQGMKFF | . | TRBV5-5 | . | TRBJ2-1
TGTGCCAGTAGTACTCCTGGACAGGGGATATACAACATTCAGTACTTC | CASSTPGQGIYNIQYF | TRBD1 | TRBV19 | . | TRBJ2-4
TGTGCCAGCAGTATGGACAGGGTAAATCAGCCCCAGCATTTT | CASSMDRVNQPQHF | TRBD1 | TRBV6-5 | once | TRBJ1-5
TGTGCCAGCAGCCAAACCCGGGCGGGGGAGCAGTACTTC | CASSQTRAGEQYF | TRBD2 | TRBV4-2 | . | TRBJ2-5
TGCAGCGTTCGACAGCTGGTAAACACTGAAGCTTTCTTT | CSVRQLVNTEAFF | . | TRBV29-1 | . | TRBJ1-1
TGTGCCAGCAGCCCCAGTAGCGGGAGTGGTGAGACCCAGTACTTC | CASSPSSGSGETQYF | TRBD2 | TRBV7-2 | . | TRBJ2-5
TGTGCCTCACTTGATGCGGGAGGGCCCAACGAGCAGTTCTTC | CASLDAGGPNEQFF | TRBD2 | TRBV28 | . | TRBJ2-1
TGTGCCAGCAGTTTTTGGGGAAACAATGAGCAGTTCTTC | CASSFWGNNEQFF | . | TRBV27 | once | TRBJ2-1
TGTGCCAGCAACCGCCTAACTAGCTCGTCACTCAATGAGCAGTTCTTC | CASNRLTSSSLNEQFF | . | TRBV27 | . | TRBJ2-1
TGTGCCAGCAGCTTAGATCTGGGTGAGCAGTTCTTC | CASSLDLGEQFF | . | TRBV7-9 | once | TRBJ2-1
TGTGCCAGCAGCCTGGGGGGGACCCTCTTAAACACAGATACGCAGTATTTT | CASSLGGTLLNTDTQYF | TRBD2 | TRBV14 | . | TRBJ2-3
TGTGCCTGGAGTGTGCAGGGGGTCTATGGCTACACCTTC | CAWSVQGVYGYTF | TRBD1 | TRBV30 | . | TRBJ1-2
TGTGCCAGCAGGGCAGGGGTGTATGGCTACACCTTC | CASRAGVYGYTF | . | TRBV28 | . | TRBJ1-2
TGTGCCAGCATGAGGAACGTGGGTTCAACTAATGAAAAACTGTTTTTT | CASMRNVGSTNEKLFF | . | TRBV5-4 | . | TRBJ1-4
TGTGCCAGCAGTTACACCACCGACAGGGGGGATTCACCCCTCCACTTT | CASSYTTDRGDSPLHF | TRBD1 | TRBV6-5 | . | TRBJ1-6
TGTGCCAGCGGAGACAGGGCCGAGCAGTTCTTC | CASGDRAEQFF | TRBD1 | TRBV28 | . | TRBJ2-1
TGCGCCAGCAGCCAAGGACAGGGTAGCATGTACGAGCAGTACTTC | CASSQGQGSMYEQYF | TRBD1 | TRBV4-1 | . | TRBJ2-7
TGTGCCAGCAGGGAAGGCCTGGGCTCCTACAATGAGCAGTTCTTC | CASREGLGSYNEQFF | . | TRBV28 | . | TRBJ2-1
TGTGCCAGCAGCCGAATAGGGGGCTCGAGAGATACGCAGTATTTT | CASSRIGGSRDTQYF | TRBD1 | TRBV27 | . | TRBJ2-3
TGTGCCAGCAGCCAAGATCCAGGGGCAAGCGGAGAGACCCAGTACTTC | CASSQDPGASGETQYF | . | TRBV14 | . | TRBJ2-5
TGTGCCAGCAGTTCGGACAGGAATTATCAGCCCCAGCATTTT | CASSSDRNYQPQHF | TRBD1 | TRBV12-3/TRBV12-4 | . | TRBJ1-5
TGTGCCAGCAGCTCGATCCCGATAAGTGACAGGGGGCGAAACCGAAATGAAAAACTGTTTTTT | CASSSIPISDRGRNRNEKLFF | TRBD1 | TRBV11-1 | . | TRBJ1-4
TGTGCCAGCAGTTTATCAGGGACAGAAAATGAAAAACTGTTTTTT | CASSLSGTENEKLFF | TRBD1 | TRBV27 | . | TRBJ1-4
TGTGCCAGCAGCCTGATTCCTAGATATGAGCAGTTCTTC | CASSLIPRYEQFF | . | TRBV7-2 | once | TRBJ2-1
TGTGCCACCGCTAAAGTTGACCAACAAGAGACCCAGTACTTC | CATAKVDQQETQYF | . | TRBV10-3 | . | TRBJ2-5
TGTGCCAGCAGTCCTGTGGCGGGAGGCGGAGGATACGAGCAGTACTTC | CASSPVAGGGGYEQYF | TRBD2 | TRBV28 | . | TRBJ2-7
TGTGCCAGCAGTTCCCGACTAGCGGGATACAATGAGCAGTTCTTC | CASSSRLAGYNEQFF | TRBD2 | TRBV6-5 | few | TRBJ2-1
TGCGCCAGCAGCCCTCCCGGGTCCCTTTCCTACGAGCAGTACTTC | CASSPPGSLSYEQYF | . | TRBV4-1 | . | TRBJ2-7
TGTGCCAGCAGCCCTGTGGCGGCGAACACTGAAGCTTTCTTT | CASSPVAANTEAFF | . | TRBV7-2 | . | TRBJ1-1
TGCGCCAGCAGCCAAGATCCTAATAGCAATGAGCAGTTCTTC | CASSQDPNSNEQFF | . | TRBV4-1 | once | TRBJ2-1
TGTGCCAGTAGCACCCCTAGGCTAACGGCGGTCGGCTACACCTTC | CASSTPRLTAVGYTF | . | TRBV19 | once | TRBJ1-2
TGTGCCAGCAGCTTTAAGACAGCGAACACCGGGGAGCTGTTTTTT | CASSFKTANTGELFF | . | TRBV7-9 | . | TRBJ2-2
TGTGCCACCAGCAGAGATCGTGGGGGAGGACAGCCCCAGCATTTT | CATSRDRGGGQPQHF | . | TRBV15 | . | TRBJ1-5
TGTGCCAGCAGCCAAGAGGCAACACTCGGCAGGGCTTTCTTT | CASSQEATLGRAFF | . | TRBV3-1 | once | TRBJ1-1
TGTGCCAGCTCACCGGCTAACAGGGGCTTGAACACTGAAGCTTTCTTT | CASSPANRGLNTEAFF | TRBD1 | TRBV18 | . | TRBJ1-1
TGTGCCAGCAGCCCGACCGGGGAGCTGTTTTTT | CASSPTGELFF | . | TRBV7-9 | . | TRBJ2-2
TGTGCCAGCAGTCCCATCGGCCATACGCAGTATTTT | CASSPIGHTQYF | . | TRBV6-1 | . | TRBJ2-3
TGTGCCAGCAGCTTCCTCTTCGAGCGGGAGGGCCTCTATGAGCAGTTCTTC | CASSFLFEREGLYEQFF | TRBD2 | TRBV7-9 | . | TRBJ2-1